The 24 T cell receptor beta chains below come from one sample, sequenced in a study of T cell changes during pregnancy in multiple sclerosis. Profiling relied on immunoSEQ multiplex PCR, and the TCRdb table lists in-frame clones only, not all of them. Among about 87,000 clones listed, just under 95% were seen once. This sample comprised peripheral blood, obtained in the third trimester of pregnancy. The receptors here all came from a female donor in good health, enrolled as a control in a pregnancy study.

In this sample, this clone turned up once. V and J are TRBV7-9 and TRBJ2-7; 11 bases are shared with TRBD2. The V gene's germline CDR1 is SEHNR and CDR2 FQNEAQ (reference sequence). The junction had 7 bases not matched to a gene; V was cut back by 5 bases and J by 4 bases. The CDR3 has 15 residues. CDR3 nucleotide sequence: TGTGCCAGCAGCAAAGGACTAGCGGGCCGATACGAGCAGTACTTC. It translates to CASSKGLAGRYEQYF.

The CDR3 region has the DNA TGTGCCAGCAGCGTAGCTTTTTTCGAGGGTACCAATGAGCAGTTCTTC. Encoded protein: CASSVAFFEGTNEQFF. The chain links TRBV9 to TRBJ2-1; weak D call: TRBD2 (5 bases). The germline V gene has CDR1 SGDLS and CDR2 YYNGEE. CDR3 length equals 16 residues. V shed 0 bases and J shed 6 bases, with 16 bases lying between them.

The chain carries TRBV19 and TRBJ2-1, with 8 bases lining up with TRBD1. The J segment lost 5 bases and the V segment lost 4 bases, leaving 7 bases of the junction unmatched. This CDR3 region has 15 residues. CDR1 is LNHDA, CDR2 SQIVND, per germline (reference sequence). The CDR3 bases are TGTGCCAGTAGTAGGACAGGGATTACTAACAATGAGCAGTTCTTC. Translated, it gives CASSRTGITNNEQFF.

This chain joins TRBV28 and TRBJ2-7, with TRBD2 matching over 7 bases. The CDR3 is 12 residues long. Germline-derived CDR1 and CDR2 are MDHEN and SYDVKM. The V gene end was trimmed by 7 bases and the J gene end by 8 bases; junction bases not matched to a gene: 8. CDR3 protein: CASTLGGKQQYF. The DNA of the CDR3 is TGTGCCAGCACTCTGGGGGGGAAGCAGCAGTACTTC.

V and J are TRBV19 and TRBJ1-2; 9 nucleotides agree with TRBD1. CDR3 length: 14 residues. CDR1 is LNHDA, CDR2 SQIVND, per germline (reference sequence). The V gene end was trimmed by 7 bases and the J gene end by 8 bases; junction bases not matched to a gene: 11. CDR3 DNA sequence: TGTGCCAGTACCCCAACCACAGGGGGCTGGGGCTACACCTTC. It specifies CASTPTTGGWGYTF.

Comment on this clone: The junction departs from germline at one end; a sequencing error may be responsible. The CDR3 nucleotides are TGTGCCAGCAGCTCAGCGGTTGGAGACACCATATATTTT. This sequence encodes CASSSAVGDTIYF. This chain joins TRBV9 and TRBJ1-3; no clear D gene. CDR1 and CDR2 (germline): SGDLS, YYNGEE. The CDR3 is made up of 13 amino acids.

CDR3: CASSLTGVYEQYF. The CDR3 region has the DNA TGTGCCAGCAGCTTAACAGGGGTATATGAGCAGTACTTC. The chain has TRBV7-6 and TRBJ2-7; 7 positions match TRBD1. The germline CDR1 and CDR2 sequences are SGHVS and FNYEAQ. Trimming took 2 bases from V and 7 from J; bases not matched to a gene: 5. The CDR3 is made up of 13 amino acids.

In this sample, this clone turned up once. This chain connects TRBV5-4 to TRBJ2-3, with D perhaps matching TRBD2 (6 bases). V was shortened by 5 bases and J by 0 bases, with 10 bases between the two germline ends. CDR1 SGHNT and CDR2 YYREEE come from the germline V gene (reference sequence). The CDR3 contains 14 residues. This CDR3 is CASSLADSTDTQYF. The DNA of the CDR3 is TGTGCCAGCAGTTTAGCGGATAGCACAGATACGCAGTATTTT.

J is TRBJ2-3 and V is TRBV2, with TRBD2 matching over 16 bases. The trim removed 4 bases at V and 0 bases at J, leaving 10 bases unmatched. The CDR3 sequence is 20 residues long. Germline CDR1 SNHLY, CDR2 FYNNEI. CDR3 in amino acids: CASSATGLAGGRGSTDTQYF. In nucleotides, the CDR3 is TGTGCCAGCAGTGCGACGGGACTAGCGGGAGGGCGGGGGAGCACAGATACGCAGTATTTT. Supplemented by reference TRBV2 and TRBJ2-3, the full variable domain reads EPEVTQTPSHQVTQMGQEVILRCVPISNHLYFYWYRQILGQKVEFLVSFYNNEISEKSEIFDDQFSVERPDGSNFTLKIRSTKLEDSAMYFCASSATGLAGGRGSTDTQYFGPGTRLTVL.

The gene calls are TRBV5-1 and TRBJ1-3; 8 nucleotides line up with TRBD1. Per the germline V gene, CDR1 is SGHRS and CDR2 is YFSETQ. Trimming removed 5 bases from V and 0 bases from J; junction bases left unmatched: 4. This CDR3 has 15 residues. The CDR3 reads CASRPTGDSGNTIYF. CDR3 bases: TGCGCCAGCAGGCCGACAGGGGACTCTGGAAACACCATATATTTT.

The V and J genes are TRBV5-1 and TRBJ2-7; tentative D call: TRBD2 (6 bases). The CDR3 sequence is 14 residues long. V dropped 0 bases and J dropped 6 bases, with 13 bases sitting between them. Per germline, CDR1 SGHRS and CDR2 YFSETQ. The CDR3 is CASSLGRGSLEQYF. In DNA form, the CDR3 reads TGCGCCAGCAGCTTGGGCCGGGGGTCGCTCGAGCAGTACTTC.

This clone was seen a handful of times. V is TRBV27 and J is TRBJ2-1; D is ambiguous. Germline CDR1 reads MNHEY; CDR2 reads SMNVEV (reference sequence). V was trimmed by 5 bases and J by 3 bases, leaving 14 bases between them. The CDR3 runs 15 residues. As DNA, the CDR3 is TGTGCCAGCAGTCCCCCCCCCGGGTTCTACAATGAGCAGTTCTTC. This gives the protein CASSPPPGFYNEQFF.

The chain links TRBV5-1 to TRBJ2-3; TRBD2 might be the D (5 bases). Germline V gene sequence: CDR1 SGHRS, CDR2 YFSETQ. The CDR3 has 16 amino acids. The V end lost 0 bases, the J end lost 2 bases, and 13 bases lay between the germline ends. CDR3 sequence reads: CASSLGVALNTDTQYF. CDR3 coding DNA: TGCGCCAGCAGCTTGGGAGTAGCGCTTAACACAGATACGCAGTATTTT.

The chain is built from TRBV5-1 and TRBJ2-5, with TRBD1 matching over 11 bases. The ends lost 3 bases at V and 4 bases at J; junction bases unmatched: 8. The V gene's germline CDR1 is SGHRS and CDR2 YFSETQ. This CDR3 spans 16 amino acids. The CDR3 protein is CASSSTGTGGRETQYF. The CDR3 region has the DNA TGCGCCAGCAGCTCTACCGGGACAGGGGGGCGAGAGACCCAGTACTTC.

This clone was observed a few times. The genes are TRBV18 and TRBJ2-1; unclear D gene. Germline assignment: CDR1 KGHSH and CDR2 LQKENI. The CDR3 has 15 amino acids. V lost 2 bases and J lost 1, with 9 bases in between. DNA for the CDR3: TGTGCCAGCTCACCAACAGATCTTTCCTACAATGAGCAGTTCTTC. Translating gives CASSPTDLSYNEQFF.

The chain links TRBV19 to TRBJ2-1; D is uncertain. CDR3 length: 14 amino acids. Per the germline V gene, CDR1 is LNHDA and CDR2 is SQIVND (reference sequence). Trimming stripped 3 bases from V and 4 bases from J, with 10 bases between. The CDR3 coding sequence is TGTGCCAGTAGTATGCTGGCGGAGTACAATGAGCAGTTCTTC. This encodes CASSMLAEYNEQFF. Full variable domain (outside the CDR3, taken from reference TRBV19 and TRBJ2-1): DGGITQSPKYLFRKEGQNVTLSCEQNLNHDAMYWYRQDPGQGLRLIYYSQIVNDFQKGDIAEGYSVSREKKESFPLTVTSAQKNPTAFYLCASSMLAEYNEQFFGPGTRLTVL.

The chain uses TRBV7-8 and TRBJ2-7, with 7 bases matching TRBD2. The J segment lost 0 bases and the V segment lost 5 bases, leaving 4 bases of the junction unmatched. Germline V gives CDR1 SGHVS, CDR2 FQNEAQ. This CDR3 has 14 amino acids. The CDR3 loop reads CASSERDGSYEQYF. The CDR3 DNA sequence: TGTGCCAGCAGCGAGCGGGACGGCTCCTACGAGCAGTACTTC.

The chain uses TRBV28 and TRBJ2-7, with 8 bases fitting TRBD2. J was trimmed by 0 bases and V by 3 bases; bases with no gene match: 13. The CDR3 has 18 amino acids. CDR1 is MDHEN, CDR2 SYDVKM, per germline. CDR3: CASSFDLAGSSPSYEQYF. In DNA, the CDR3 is TGTGCCAGCAGTTTCGATTTAGCGGGATCGTCCCCCTCCTACGAGCAGTACTTC.

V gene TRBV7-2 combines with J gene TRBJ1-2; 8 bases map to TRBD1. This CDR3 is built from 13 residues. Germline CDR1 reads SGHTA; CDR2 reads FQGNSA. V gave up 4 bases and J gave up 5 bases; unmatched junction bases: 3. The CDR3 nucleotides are TGTGCCAGCAGCTCCGGACAGGGATATGGCTACACCTTC. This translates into CASSSGQGYGYTF.

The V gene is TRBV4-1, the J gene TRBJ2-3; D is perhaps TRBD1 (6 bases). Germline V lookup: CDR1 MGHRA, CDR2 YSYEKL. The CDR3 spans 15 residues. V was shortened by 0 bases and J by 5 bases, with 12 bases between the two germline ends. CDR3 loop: CASSQDQGWQDTQYF. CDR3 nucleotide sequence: TGCGCCAGCAGCCAAGATCAGGGGTGGCAAGATACGCAGTATTTT.

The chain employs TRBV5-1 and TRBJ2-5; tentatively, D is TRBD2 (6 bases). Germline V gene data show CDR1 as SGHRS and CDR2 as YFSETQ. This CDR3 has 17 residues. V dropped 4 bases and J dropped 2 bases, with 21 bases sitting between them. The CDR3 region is CASSRKPQGGDQETQYF. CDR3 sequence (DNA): TGCGCCAGCAGCAGGAAACCCCAAGGAGGGGATCAAGAGACCCAGTACTTC.

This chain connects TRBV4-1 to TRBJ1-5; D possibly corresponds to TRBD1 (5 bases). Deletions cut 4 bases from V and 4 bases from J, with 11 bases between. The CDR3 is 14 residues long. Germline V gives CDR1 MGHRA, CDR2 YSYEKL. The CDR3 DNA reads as TGCGCCAGCAGCCGCACAGGAGTAAATCAGCCCCAGCATTTT. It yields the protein CASSRTGVNQPQHF.

The chain's CDR3 is CASSFGGVANTGELFF. The DNA of the CDR3 is TGCGCCAGCAGCTTCGGTGGAGTCGCGAACACCGGGGAGCTGTTTTTT. The genes are TRBV5-1 and TRBJ2-2, with D hard to call. There are 16 residues in the CDR3. Germline V gene data show CDR1 as SGHRS and CDR2 as YFSETQ. The germline V and J ends were trimmed by 2 bases and 0 bases, with 11 bases remaining between them.

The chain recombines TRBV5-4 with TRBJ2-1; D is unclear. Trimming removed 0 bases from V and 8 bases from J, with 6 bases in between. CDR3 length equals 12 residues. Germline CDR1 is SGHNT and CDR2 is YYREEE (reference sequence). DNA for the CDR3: TGTGCCAGCAGCTTGGTCCAGGATGAGCAGTTCTTC. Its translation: CASSLVQDEQFF.